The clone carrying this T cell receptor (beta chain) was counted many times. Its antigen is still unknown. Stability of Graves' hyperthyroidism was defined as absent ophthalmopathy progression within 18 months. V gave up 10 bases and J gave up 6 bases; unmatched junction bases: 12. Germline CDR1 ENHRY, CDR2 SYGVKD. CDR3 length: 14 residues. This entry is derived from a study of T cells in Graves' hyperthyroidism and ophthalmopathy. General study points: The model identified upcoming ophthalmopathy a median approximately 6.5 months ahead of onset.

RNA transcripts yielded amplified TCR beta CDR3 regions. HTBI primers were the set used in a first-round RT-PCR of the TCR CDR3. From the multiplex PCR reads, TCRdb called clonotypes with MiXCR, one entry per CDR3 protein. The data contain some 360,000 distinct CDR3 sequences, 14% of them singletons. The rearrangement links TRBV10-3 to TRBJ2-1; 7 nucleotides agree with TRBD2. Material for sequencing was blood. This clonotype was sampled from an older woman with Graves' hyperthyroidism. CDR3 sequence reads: CASSSGITANEQFF. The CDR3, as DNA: TGTGCCAGCTCAAGCGGGATAACCGCCAATGAGCAGTTCTTC.